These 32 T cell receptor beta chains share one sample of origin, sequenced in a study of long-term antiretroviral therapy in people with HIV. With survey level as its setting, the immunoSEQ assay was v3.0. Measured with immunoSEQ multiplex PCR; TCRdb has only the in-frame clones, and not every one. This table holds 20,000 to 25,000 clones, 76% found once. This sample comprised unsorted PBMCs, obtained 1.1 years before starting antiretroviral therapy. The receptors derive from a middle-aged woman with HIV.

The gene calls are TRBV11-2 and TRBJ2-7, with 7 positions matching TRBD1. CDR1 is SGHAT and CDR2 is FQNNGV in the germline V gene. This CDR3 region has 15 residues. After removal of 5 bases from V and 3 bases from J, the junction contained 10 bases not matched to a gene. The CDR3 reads CASSPRTGRIYEQYF. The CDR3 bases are TGTGCCAGCAGCCCCAGGACAGGCAGGATCTACGAGCAGTACTTC.

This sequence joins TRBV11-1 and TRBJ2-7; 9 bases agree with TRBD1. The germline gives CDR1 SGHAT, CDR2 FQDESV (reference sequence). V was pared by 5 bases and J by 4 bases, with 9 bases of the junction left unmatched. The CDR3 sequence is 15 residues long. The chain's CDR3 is CASSPPGQGWYEQYF. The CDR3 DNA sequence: TGTGCCAGCAGCCCTCCGGGACAGGGTTGGTACGAGCAGTACTTC.

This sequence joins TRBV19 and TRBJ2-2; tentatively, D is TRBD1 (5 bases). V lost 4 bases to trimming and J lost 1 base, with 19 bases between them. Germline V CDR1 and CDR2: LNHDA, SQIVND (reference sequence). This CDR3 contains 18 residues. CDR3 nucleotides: TGTGCCAGTAGTACGTTACCATCGACAGCAGGGAACACCGGGGAGCTGTTTTTT. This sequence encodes CASSTLPSTAGNTGELFF.

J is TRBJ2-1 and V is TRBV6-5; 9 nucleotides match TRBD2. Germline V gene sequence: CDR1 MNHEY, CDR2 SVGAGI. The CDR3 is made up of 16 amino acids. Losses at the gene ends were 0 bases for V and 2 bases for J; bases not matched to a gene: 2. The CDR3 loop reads CASSYSGGRAYNEQFF. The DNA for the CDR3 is TGTGCCAGCAGTTACTCAGGCGGGAGGGCCTACAATGAGCAGTTCTTC.

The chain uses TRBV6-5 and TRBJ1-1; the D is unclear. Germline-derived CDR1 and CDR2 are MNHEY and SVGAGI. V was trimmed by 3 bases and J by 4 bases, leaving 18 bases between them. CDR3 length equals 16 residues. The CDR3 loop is CASSYGREPLGTEAFF. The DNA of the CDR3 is TGTGCCAGCAGTTATGGGAGGGAGCCCTTGGGCACTGAAGCTTTCTTT.

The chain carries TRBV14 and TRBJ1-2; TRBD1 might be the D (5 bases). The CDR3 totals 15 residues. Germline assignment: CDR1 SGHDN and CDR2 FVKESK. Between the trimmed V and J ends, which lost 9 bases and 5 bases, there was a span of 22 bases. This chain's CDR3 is CASSKSPGVRYGYTF. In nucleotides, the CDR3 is TGTGCCAGTTCTAAATCACCGGGGGTGAGATATGGCTACACCTTC.

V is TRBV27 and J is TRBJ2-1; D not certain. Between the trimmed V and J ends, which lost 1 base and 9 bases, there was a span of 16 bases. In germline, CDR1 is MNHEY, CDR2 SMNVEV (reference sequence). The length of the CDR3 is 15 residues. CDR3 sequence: CASSLLQDLLSEQFF. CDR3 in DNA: TGTGCCAGCAGTTTATTGCAGGATTTACTTTCTGAGCAGTTCTTC.

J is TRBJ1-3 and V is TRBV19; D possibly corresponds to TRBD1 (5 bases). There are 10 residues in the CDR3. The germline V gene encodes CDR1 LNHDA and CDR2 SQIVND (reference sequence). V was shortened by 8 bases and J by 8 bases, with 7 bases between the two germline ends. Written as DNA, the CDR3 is TGTGCCAGTTTAGGGGACACCATATATTTT. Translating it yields CASLGDTIYF.

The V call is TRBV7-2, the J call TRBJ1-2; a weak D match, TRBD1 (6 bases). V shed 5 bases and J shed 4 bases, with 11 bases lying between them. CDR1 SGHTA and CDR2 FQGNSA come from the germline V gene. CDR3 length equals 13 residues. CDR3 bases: TGTGCCAGCAGCAGGACAGCTCTCTATGGCTACACCTTC. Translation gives CASSRTALYGYTF.

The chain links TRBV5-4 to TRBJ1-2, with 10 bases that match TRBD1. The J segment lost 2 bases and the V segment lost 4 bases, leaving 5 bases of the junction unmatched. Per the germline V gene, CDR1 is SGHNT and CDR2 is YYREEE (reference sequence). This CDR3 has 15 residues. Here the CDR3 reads CASSKGGQGNYGYTF. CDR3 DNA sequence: TGTGCCAGCAGCAAGGGGGGACAGGGGAACTATGGCTACACCTTC.

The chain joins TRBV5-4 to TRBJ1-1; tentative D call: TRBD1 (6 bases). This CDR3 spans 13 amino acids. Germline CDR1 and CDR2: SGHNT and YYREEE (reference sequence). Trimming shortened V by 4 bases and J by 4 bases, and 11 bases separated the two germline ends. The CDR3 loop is CASSRTGTTEAFF. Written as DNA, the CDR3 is TGTGCCAGCAGCAGAACAGGGACCACTGAAGCTTTCTTT.

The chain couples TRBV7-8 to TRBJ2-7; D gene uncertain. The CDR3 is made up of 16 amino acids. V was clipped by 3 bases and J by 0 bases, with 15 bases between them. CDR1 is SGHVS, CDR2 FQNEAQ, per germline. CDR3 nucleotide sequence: TGTGCCAGCAGCTTTGGTTTTGCATCTTCCTCCTACGAGCAGTACTTC. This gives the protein CASSFGFASSSYEQYF.

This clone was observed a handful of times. The CDR3 spells CASKYAQSGEQYF. CDR3 nucleotide sequence: TGTGCCAGCAAGTATGCCCAGTCTGGCGAGCAGTACTTC. The chain couples TRBV27 to TRBJ2-7; D is unresolved. Trimming shortened V by 7 bases and J by 6 bases, and 16 bases separated the two germline ends. The CDR3 runs to 13 residues. Germline CDR1 reads MNHEY; CDR2 reads SMNVEV (reference sequence).

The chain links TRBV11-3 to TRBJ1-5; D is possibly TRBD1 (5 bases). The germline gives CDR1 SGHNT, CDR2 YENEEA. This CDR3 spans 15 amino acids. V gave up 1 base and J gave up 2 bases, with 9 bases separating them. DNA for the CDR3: TGTGCCAGCAGCTTAGGGGGCGCGGGCAATCAGCCCCAGCATTTT. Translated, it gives CASSLGGAGNQPQHF. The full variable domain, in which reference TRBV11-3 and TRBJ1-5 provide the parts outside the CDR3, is EAGVVQSPRYKIIEKKQPVAFWCNPISGHNTLYWYLQNLGQGPELLIRYENEEAVDDSQLPKDRFSAERLKGVDSTLKIQPAELGDSAVYLCASSLGGAGNQPQHFGDGTRLSIL.

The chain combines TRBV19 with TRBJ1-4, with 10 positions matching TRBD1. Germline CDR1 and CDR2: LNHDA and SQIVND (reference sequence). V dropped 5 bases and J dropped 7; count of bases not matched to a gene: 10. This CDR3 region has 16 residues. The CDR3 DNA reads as TGTGCCAGTAGTGGGGGACAGGGGTTTTCGGGTGAAAAACTGTTTTTT. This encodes CASSGGQGFSGEKLFF. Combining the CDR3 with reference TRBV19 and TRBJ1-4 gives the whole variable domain DGGITQSPKYLFRKEGQNVTLSCEQNLNHDAMYWYRQDPGQGLRLIYYSQIVNDFQKGDIAEGYSVSREKKESFPLTVTSAQKNPTAFYLCASSGGQGFSGEKLFFGSGTQLSVL.

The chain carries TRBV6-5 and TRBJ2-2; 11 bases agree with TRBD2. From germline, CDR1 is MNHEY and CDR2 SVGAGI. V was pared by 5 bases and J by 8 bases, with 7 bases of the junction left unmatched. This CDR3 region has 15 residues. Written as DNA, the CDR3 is TGTGCCAGCAGTCCGACTAGCGGGGCAGGGGGGGAGCTGTTTTTT. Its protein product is CASSPTSGAGGELFF.

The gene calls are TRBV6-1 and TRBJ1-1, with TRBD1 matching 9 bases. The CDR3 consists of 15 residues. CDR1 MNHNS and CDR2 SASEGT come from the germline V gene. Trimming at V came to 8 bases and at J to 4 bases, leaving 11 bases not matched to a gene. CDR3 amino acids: CASHAPPGQGTEAFF. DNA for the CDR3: TGTGCCAGCCATGCACCCCCGGGACAGGGCACTGAAGCTTTCTTT.

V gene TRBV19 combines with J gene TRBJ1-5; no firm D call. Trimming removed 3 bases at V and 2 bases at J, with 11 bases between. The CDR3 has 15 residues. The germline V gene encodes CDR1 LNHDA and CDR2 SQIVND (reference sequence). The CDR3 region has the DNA TGTGCCAGTAGTATTCGGTTCAGTGGCAATCAGCCCCAGCATTTT. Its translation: CASSIRFSGNQPQHF.

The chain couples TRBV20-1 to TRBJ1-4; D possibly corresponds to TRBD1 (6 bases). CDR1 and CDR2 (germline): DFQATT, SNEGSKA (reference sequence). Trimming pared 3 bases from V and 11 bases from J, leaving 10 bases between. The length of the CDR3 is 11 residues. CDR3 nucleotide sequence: TGCAGTGCTAGTGACAGGCATAAACTGTTTTTT. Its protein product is CSASDRHKLFF.

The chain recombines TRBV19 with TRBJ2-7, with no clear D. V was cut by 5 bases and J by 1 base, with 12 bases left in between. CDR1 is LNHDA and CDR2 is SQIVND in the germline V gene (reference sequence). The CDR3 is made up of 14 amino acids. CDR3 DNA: TGTGCCAGTAGTTTCGGAAGTGGGTCCTACGAGCAGTACTTC. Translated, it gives CASSFGSGSYEQYF.

CDR3 protein: CASSFQGAQPQHF. CDR3 nucleotide sequence: TGTGCCAGCAGCTTCCAGGGCGCCCAGCCCCAGCATTTT. The V call is TRBV7-9, the J call TRBJ1-5; D possibly corresponds to TRBD1 (5 bases). Trimming shortened V by 3 bases and J by 7 bases, and 10 bases separated the two germline ends. CDR3 size: 13 residues. CDR1 is SEHNR and CDR2 is FQNEAQ in the germline V gene (reference sequence).

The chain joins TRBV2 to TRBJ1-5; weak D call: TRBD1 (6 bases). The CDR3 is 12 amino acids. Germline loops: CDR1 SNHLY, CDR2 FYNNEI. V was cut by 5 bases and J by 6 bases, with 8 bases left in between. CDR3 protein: CASSHRAQPQHF. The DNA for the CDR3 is TGTGCCAGCAGTCACAGGGCTCAGCCCCAGCATTTT.

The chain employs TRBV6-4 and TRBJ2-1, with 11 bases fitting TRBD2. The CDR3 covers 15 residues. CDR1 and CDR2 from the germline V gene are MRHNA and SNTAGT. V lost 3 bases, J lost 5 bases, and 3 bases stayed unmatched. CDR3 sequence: CASSESTSGDNEQFF. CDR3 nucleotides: TGTGCCAGCAGTGAGTCGACTAGCGGGGACAATGAGCAGTTCTTC.

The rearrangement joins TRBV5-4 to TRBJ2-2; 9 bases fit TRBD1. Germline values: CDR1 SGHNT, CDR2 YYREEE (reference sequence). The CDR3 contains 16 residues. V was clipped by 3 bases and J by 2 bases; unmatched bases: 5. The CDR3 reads CASSSWTGVNTGELFF. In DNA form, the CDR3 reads TGTGCCAGCAGCTCCTGGACAGGGGTCAACACCGGGGAGCTGTTTTTT.

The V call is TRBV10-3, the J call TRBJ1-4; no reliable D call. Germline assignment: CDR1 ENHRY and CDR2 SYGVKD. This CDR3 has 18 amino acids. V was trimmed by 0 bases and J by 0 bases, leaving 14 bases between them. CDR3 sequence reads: CAISESTPYTATNEKLFF. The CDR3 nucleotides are TGTGCCATCAGTGAGTCAACCCCGTATACTGCAACTAATGAAAAACTGTTTTTT.

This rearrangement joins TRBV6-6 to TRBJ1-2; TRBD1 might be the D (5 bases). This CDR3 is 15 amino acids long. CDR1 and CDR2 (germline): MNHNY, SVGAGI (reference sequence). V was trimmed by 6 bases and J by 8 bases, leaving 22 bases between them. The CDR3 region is CASSYRQFASMGYTF. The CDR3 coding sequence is TGTGCCAGCAGCTATAGACAGTTCGCTTCCATGGGCTACACCTTC.

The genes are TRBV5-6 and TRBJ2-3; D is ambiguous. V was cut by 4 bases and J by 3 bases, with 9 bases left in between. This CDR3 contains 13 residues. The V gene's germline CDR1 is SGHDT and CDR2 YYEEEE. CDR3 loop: CASSPWETDTQYF. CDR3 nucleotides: TGTGCCAGCAGCCCCTGGGAAACAGATACGCAGTATTTT.

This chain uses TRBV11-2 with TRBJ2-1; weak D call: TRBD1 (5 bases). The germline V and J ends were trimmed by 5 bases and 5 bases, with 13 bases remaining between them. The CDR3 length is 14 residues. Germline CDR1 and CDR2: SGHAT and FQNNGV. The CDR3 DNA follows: TGTGCCAGCAGCAACCGACAGCAAGACAATGAGCAGTTCTTC. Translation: CASSNRQQDNEQFF.

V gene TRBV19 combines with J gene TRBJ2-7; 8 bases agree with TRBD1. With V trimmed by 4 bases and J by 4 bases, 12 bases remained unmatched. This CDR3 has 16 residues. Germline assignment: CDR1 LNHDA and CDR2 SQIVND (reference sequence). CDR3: CASSRLAGGKEYEQYF. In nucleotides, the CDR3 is TGTGCCAGTAGTAGGCTTGCAGGGGGCAAAGAATACGAGCAGTACTTC.

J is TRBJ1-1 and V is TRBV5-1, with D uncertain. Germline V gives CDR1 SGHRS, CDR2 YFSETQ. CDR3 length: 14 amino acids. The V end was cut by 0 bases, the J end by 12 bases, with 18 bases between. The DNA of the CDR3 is TGCGCCAGCAGCTTGGGGTCGGTTCAAAGAGGAACTTTCTTT. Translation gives CASSLGSVQRGTFF.

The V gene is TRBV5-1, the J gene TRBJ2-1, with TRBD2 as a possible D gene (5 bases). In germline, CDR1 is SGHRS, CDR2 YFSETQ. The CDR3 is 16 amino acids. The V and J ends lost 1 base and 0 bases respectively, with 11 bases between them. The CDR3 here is CASSLSSGYSYNEQFF. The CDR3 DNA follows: TGCGCCAGCAGCTTGAGTTCGGGGTACTCCTACAATGAGCAGTTCTTC.

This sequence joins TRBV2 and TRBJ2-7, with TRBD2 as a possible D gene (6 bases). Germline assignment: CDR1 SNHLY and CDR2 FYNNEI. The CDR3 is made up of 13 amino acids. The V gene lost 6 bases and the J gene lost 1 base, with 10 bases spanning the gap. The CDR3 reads CASSLEGSYEQYF. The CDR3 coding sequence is TGTGCCAGCAGCCTGGAGGGGTCCTACGAGCAGTACTTC.